These 6 T cell receptor beta chains share one sample of origin, sequenced in a study of blood T cell repertoires in COVID-19. The data were produced by immunoSEQ multiplex PCR, yet TCRdb's version contains in-frame clones alone and is incomplete. The table shows roughly 190,000 clones, with roughly 82% occurring only once. Specimen: peripheral blood. These receptors all stem from an older woman with COVID-19, enrolled during active disease.

The chain employs TRBV27 and TRBJ2-1, with 8 nucleotides matching TRBD2. V lost 5 bases, J lost 5 bases, and 11 bases stayed unmatched. CDR1 MNHEY and CDR2 SMNVEV come from the germline V gene (reference sequence). The CDR3 spans 16 residues. The CDR3 reads CASSPQPLAANNEQFF. CDR3 nucleotides: TGTGCCAGCAGTCCACAACCACTAGCGGCTAACAATGAGCAGTTCTTC.

This chain connects TRBV7-8 to TRBJ2-1; D is ambiguous. The V end was cut by 0 bases, the J end by 4 bases, with 7 bases between. CDR3 length equals 14 residues. Germline CDR1 is SGHVS and CDR2 is FQNEAQ. The CDR3 reads CASSLAAGYNEQFF. CDR3 nucleotides: TGTGCCAGCAGCTTAGCGGCAGGTTACAATGAGCAGTTCTTC.

This CDR3 is CASSLEVANTEAFF. CDR3 in DNA: TGTGCCAGCAGCCTCGAGGTGGCGAACACTGAAGCTTTCTTT. J is TRBJ1-1 and V is TRBV11-1, with D uncertain. The V gene lost 5 bases and the J gene lost 1 base, with 11 bases spanning the gap. The length of the CDR3 is 14 residues. CDR1 and CDR2 from the germline V gene are SGHAT and FQDESV (reference sequence).

CDR3 protein: CASRRGGMNTEAFF. CDR3 bases: TGTGCAAGTCGCAGAGGGGGAATGAACACTGAAGCTTTCTTT. The J gene is TRBJ1-1, the V gene TRBV12-2; the table's TRBD1 call for D was not verified on the DNA. TRBV12-2 is an annotated pseudogene. The CDR3 is 14 residues long.

This rearrangement joins TRBV5-4 to TRBJ2-2, with TRBD1 identical over 10 bases. The J segment lost 8 bases and the V segment lost 5 bases, leaving 15 bases of the junction unmatched. CDR1 and CDR2 from the germline V gene are SGHNT and YYREEE (reference sequence). The CDR3 totals 17 residues. CDR3 region: CASRKNPGQGFIGELFF. The CDR3 DNA reads TGTGCCAGCAGAAAAAACCCGGGACAGGGGTTTATAGGGGAGCTGTTTTTT.

This clone showed up just once. The gene calls are TRBV6-1 and TRBJ1-2, with 8 nucleotides matching TRBD1. Trimming removed 3 bases from V and 3 bases from J; junction bases left unmatched: 9. Germline V gene data show CDR1 as MNHNS and CDR2 as SASEGT. The CDR3 spans 16 residues. DNA of the CDR3: TGTGCCAGCAGTGATTCGACAGGGGCTACTCACTATGGCTACACCTTC. It specifies CASSDSTGATHYGYTF.